The clone carrying this TCR beta chain was observed many times. This entry belongs to a study of blood T cell repertoires in COVID-19. Study at large: Acute and convalescent COVID-19 specimens originated in the United States, Italy and Spain. T cells, B-cell-depleted T cells, or PBMCs provided the cDNA or gDNA that served as material.

This CDR3 comprises 14 residues. Trimming removed 5 bases from V and 2 bases from J; junction bases left unmatched: 3. Looked up from germline, CDR1 is SGHNT and CDR2 is YYREEE (reference sequence). Using immunoSEQ multiplex PCR, the repertoire was profiled, and TCRdb retains in-frame clones only, with some absent. The sample has almost 95,000 clones, 55% to 80% seen once. This sequence was found in a woman aged 60-75 years in a cohort sampled during active or convalescent COVID-19. The rearrangement joins TRBV5-4 to TRBJ2-3; 9 bases line up with TRBD2. Sequencing was done on a sample of peripheral blood. The DNA for the CDR3 is TGTGCCAGCAGAAGCGGGGGGTCCACAGATACGCAGTATTTT. Amino acids: CASRSGGSTDTQYF.